This T cell receptor (beta chain) was recorded in a study of identical twins (dated by TCRdb to the mid-2010s). Background on the whole study: The study deep-sequenced TCR alpha and beta repertoires from monozygotic twins, unrelated adults of various ages and cord blood to test whether fetal clonotypes persist. Replicate twin experiments were performed at different times using different library preparation protocols to rule out contamination.

Note on this clonotype: The antigen it binds to is not known. Per-nucleotide qualities are absent, and no much larger clonotype sits a single base away.

Results the study describes overall, beyond this receptor: Because the same donors could not be followed over many years, the conclusions relied on cross-sectional statistical analysis. Abundant cord blood beta clonotypes carried fewer insertions; young adult naive repertoires showed a weaker similar trend, while memory repertoires showed none. Excess twin sharing in beta out-of-frame sequences was weaker because fewer shared sequences lowered the signal-to-noise ratio. Recombination models systematically underestimated out-of-frame TCR alpha sharing in monozygotic twins but agreed with sharing between unrelated individuals. Invariant T cells such as MAIT and iNKT could partly confound zero-insertion analyses, though diverse VJ usage argued against this for most clonotypes. Compared with coincidental sharing between unrelated individuals, out-of-frame TCR alpha sequences shared between twins showed an excess of sequences with low generation probability.

Measured from the cysteine to the phenylalanine, the CDR3 is 16 residues long. Only the CDR3 DNA is retained, 48 bases long and in frame from the first base. Trimmed from V: 9 bases; trimmed from J: 6 bases; junction bases lacking a gene match: 15. Every donor was a healthy Caucasian. The twin cohort comprised three pairs of female monozygotic twins, all aged roughly 18 to 30 years. The RNA used for TCR libraries was isolated from peripheral blood mononuclear cells. The protocol used for the library was 5' RACE. The sample was run on an Illumina HiSeq 2000. Template switching introduced a universal primer binding site; the final cDNA contained a unique molecular identifier, enabling accurate counting of TCR cDNA molecules. Specific primers in the conserved constant-segment region were used to synthesize first-strand cDNA for the TCR alpha and beta chains. To control for contamination, every cDNA library was double barcoded, receiving both a SMART-Mk sample barcode and Illumina barcodes. Two successive PCR steps introduced TruSeq adapter sequences along with Illumina sample barcodes. The Illumina HiSeq platform was used with custom primers to sequence TCR alpha and beta cDNA libraries. Turning to the authors' computational methods: MiGEC processed the raw reads to extract unique molecular identifiers, while MiXCR was used to determine the CDR3 positions. Recombination models were inferred per individual with the repgenHMM and IGoR tools using an EM algorithm. The tcR package in R was used for shared clonotype analysis, with sharing normalized by the product of cloneset sizes. To study raw recombination free of thymic and clonal selection effects, out-of-frame nonproductive sequences were analyzed. TCRdb handled the public reads itself, with Q25 trimming in fastp and clone calling in MiXCR, and kept productive beta chains. Here each entry gathers all rows of one CDR3 protein and keeps the most common genes and DNA. TCRdb, not the authors, supplied the V and J calls. This sample has roughly 750,000 distinct CDR3 sequences in its table, and less than 25% of those were observed once. Roughly 4% of the sample comes from the top ten.

The same sample was also used in a study of T cells expressing NK-cell markers. From that second study: TCR beta-chain repertoires were profiled in sorted CD3+CD56+NKG2C+, CD3+CD56+NKG2C- and CD3+CD56-NKG2C+ T-cell subsets from several donors. Among the eight sequenced donors, only one was HCMV-seronegative, while the other seven were HCMV-seropositive. To restrict sorting to alphabetaTCR-expressing T cells, an anti-gammadeltaTCR antibody was added in several experiments. In over 5 donors, the dominant CD3+CD56+NKG2C+ clonotypes were among the top 10 CD8+ clonotypes and accounted for about 1.0-7.5% of CD8+ T cells. Those dominant clonotypes were again the most abundant among CD3+CD56-NKG2C+ cells in several donors, at about 25-65%. Whether the expanded NKG2C-expressing T cell clones were specific for HCMV antigens remained unclear. The eight sequenced donors were randomly selected healthy volunteers, three men and five women. HCMV serostatus was determined by detecting HCMV-specific IgG in serum with a commercial ELISA kit. Bulk peripheral blood T-cell repertoires were additionally sequenced from unsorted PBMC for six donors. MIGEC handled demultiplexing of the reads and grouping by UMI, while MiTCR was used to assemble and quantify clonotypes. To exclude erroneous sequences, only TCR cDNA sequences supported by at least two reads were retained. The tcR package was used for downstream repertoire analysis, with clonotypes matched between fractions based on CDR3 nucleotide sequence plus V segment. Antigen specificity was annotated against VDJdb with VDJmatch, allowing one amino acid substitution in CDR3.

Sequenced input: PBMCs. The receptor comes from a woman younger than 30 in good health. The chain is encoded by TRBV12-3 or TRBV12-4 joined to TRBJ2-2; 8 of the junction bases match TRBD2. The CDR3 amino acid sequence is: CASSPSGGGLSGELFF. The DNA sequence is as follows: TGTGCCAGTTCTCCGTCCGGCGGGGGGCTCTCCGGGGAGCTGTTTTTT.